This paragraph reports one T cell receptor beta chain. The antigen remains undetermined. At one of its ends the junction is not consistent with the germline gene, which may arise from a read error. This sample was included in a study of shared clonotypes between healthy human individuals. Study results and limitations: Non-shared clonotypes showed lower generation probabilities than clonotypes common to all four donors.

TCRdb's table, derived via immunoSEQ multiplex PCR, lists solely in-frame clones and lacks some. The table records approximately 600,000 clones, approximately 95% of them present only once. Terminally differentiated effector memory CD45RA+ cells were excluded from the naive CD8 cells, which were CD45RO-negative and positively selected for CCR7. Donors comprised healthy HIV-negative adults lacking recent acute infections or vaccinations. CDR1 and CDR2 (germline): SEHNR, FQNEAQ (reference sequence). The CDR3 runs to 12 residues. The sample comprised naive CD8+ T cells sorted from blood. This chain uses TRBV7-9 with TRBJ1-5; no reliable D call. The sequence was collected from a woman aged 30 to 39 in good health. This chain's CDR3 is CASSLEGQSQHF. The CDR3 DNA follows: TGTGCCAGCAGCTTAGAAGGTCAGTCCCAGCATTTT.